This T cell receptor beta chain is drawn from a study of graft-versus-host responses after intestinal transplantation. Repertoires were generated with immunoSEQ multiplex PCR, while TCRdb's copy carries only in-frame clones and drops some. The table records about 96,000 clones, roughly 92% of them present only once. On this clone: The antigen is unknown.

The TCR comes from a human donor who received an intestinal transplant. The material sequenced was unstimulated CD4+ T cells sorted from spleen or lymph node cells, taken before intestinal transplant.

CDR3 sequence: CASSLDGLRNTEAFF. Here the CDR3 DNA reads TGTGCCAGCAGCTTAGACGGACTGAGGAACACTGAAGCTTTCTTT. V usage is TRBV7-9 and J usage is TRBJ1-1; no reliable D call. CDR3 length equals 15 residues. V lost 1 base and J 1 base, leaving 10 bases between the germline ends. Per germline, CDR1 SEHNR and CDR2 FQNEAQ (reference sequence).